This T cell receptor (beta chain) comes out of a study of blood T cell repertoires in COVID-19. The overall study: Sites in the United States, Italy and Spain provided acute and convalescent COVID-19 samples.

Original processing methods: Amplification of reference gene primers provided the estimated nucleated cell counts. Generated by immunoSEQ multiplex PCR, the TCRdb table keeps only in-frame clones and is missing some. V and J calls and clone size are those listed in that table; D and trimming were worked out from the DNA. This sample has around 180,000 clones, with 80% to 85% found just once. The V gene's germline CDR1 is GTSNPN and CDR2 SVGIG (reference sequence). With 2 bases removed from V and 13 bases from J, the gap between germline ends came to 15 bases. CDR3 length: 12 residues. Sequenced: peripheral blood. The source of this sequence is a woman under 40 with acute or convalescent COVID-19. This sequence joins TRBV30 and TRBJ1-3; the D gene is possibly TRBD1 (5 bases). The CDR3 loop reads CAWSNPLRGIYF. The CDR3 region has the DNA TGTGCCTGGAGTAACCCCTTACGGGGGATATATTTT. Full variable domain (remainder filled in from reference TRBV30 and TRBJ1-3): SQTIHQWPATLVQPVGSPLSLECTVEGTSNPNLYWYRQAAGRGLQLLFYSVGIGQISSEVPQNLSASRPQDRQFILSSKKLLLSDSGFYLCAWSNPLRGIYFGEGSWLTVV.